These 5 T cell receptor beta chains were all obtained from the same sample, sequenced in a study of patients and donors after allogeneic stem cell transplantation. A single record per CDR3 protein comes from TCRdb applying MiXCR to the RT-PCR reads. This sample carries 920,000 or so distinct CDR3 sequences, roughly 18% of them seen once, and the ten largest clones take 6%. Sample: blood, either unsorted or a sorted T cell fraction (not recorded which). The source is a human donor who was either an allogeneic HSCT recipient or a stem cell or donor lymphocyte infusion donor (not recorded which). It is not recorded whose cells these are; they may come from a transplant donor.

The genes are TRBV24-1 and TRBJ1-1, with TRBD1 matching over 8 bases. Germline V gene sequence: CDR1 KGHDR, CDR2 SFDVKD. V was pared by 6 bases and J by 1 base, with 12 bases of the junction left unmatched. The CDR3 has 17 amino acids. The CDR3 reads CATSPGTGSAPNTEAFF. CDR3 bases: TGTGCCACCAGTCCCGGGACAGGTAGCGCCCCGAACACTGAAGCTTTCTTT.

The chain employs TRBV6-2 or TRBV6-3 and TRBJ2-2; unclear D gene. Germline V CDR1 and CDR2: MNHEY, SVGEGT. This CDR3 contains 14 residues. V was pared by 8 bases and J by 2 bases, with 12 bases between. The CDR3 sequence: CASYGRFNTGELFF. The CDR3 nucleotides are TGTGCCAGCTATGGACGGTTTAACACCGGGGAGCTGTTTTTT.

The CDR3 loop is CASSGGRDFNYGYTF. Written as DNA, the CDR3 is TGTGCCAGCAGTGGGGGACGAGACTTCAACTATGGCTACACCTTC. This chain uses TRBV6-1 with TRBJ1-2, with D perhaps TRBD1 (5 bases). CDR1 is MNHNS and CDR2 is SASEGT in the germline V gene. The CDR3 runs 15 residues. Trimming took 4 bases from V and 2 from J, leaving 14 bases between them.

This clonotype was seen more than once but under ten times. The J gene is TRBJ1-5, the V gene TRBV5-5; no definite D call. The V gene's germline CDR1 is SGHKS and CDR2 YYEKEE (reference sequence). The CDR3 runs 14 residues. V dropped 1 base and J dropped 4 bases, with 9 bases sitting between them. The DNA for the CDR3 is TGTGCCAGCAGCTTGTCCCTCGGGAATCAGCCCCAGCATTTT. This encodes CASSLSLGNQPQHF.

The rearrangement uses TRBV15 and TRBJ1-2, with D unclear. Trimming pared 1 base from V and 5 bases from J, leaving 20 bases between. The CDR3 covers 17 residues. Germline V gives CDR1 LNHNV, CDR2 YYDKDF (reference sequence). The CDR3 DNA sequence: TGTGCCACCAGCAGAGTCGAGGGCAGTGTTTCCCTGTATGGCTACACCTTC. It codes for CATSRVEGSVSLYGYTF.